This T cell receptor (beta chain) was sequenced during a study of blood T cell repertoires in COVID-19. Study context: Sites across the United States, Italy and Spain contributed samples from acute and convalescent COVID-19. In each case, the material was cDNA or gDNA derived from T cells, B-cell-depleted T cells, or PBMCs.

Methods used by the authors: Reference gene primer amplification gave nucleated cell count estimates. Profiled with immunoSEQ multiplex PCR; TCRdb holds only in-frame clones, not every one. The V and J calls and clone size were taken over from that table, and D and trimming were inferred from the DNA. The table lists about 210,000 clones, 92% of them singletons. Germline assignment: CDR1 MNHEY and CDR2 SMNVEV (reference sequence). There are 16 residues in the CDR3. J lost 4 bases, V lost 6 bases, and 9 bases had no gene match. V usage is TRBV27 and J usage is TRBJ2-2, with TRBD1 matching over 9 bases. The sample was peripheral blood. The receptor was isolated from a man aged 30 to 45 with acute or convalescent COVID-19. CDR3 amino acids: CASRGQGTLSTGELFF. As DNA, the CDR3 is TGTGCCAGCAGAGGACAGGGGACATTGAGCACCGGGGAGCTGTTTTTT.